This T cell receptor (beta chain) was sequenced for a study of blood T cell repertoires in COVID-19. Overall study: Acute and convalescent COVID-19 samples came from the United States, Italy and Spain. Nucleic acid was either cDNA or gDNA, and it came from T cells, B-cell-depleted T cells, or PBMCs.

This clone was found a few times. In the original workflow: The authors estimated nucleated cell counts from reference gene primer amplification. The protocol was immunoSEQ multiplex PCR, while the TCRdb copy is restricted to in-frame clones and leaves out a portion. Clonal size and the V and J genes are those of that table, whereas D and trimming came from the DNA. The repertoire consists of 400,000 to 550,000 clones, with roughly 91% occurring once and the leading ten covering 4.3%. The germline V gene has CDR1 SQVTM and CDR2 ANQGSEA. V was cut by 7 bases and J by 2 bases, with 11 bases left in between. The CDR3 length is 12 residues.

The rearrangement joins TRBV29-1 to TRBJ1-1, with D hard to call. The origin of this receptor is a woman in her twenties or thirties with acute or convalescent COVID-19. The sequenced sample was peripheral blood. CDR3 DNA: TGCAGCGCCTTAAGCGTAAACACTGAAGCTTTCTTT. This sequence encodes CSALSVNTEAFF.